This T cell receptor beta chain was obtained from a study of blood T cells in healthy people across ages. Study-wide points: No conclusive comparison of naive versus antigen-experienced cells was possible with unsorted PBMCs.

This clonotype was seen a handful of times. Its matching antigen is unknown. The authors ran a second PCR of about 7 to 11 cycles using a sample-barcoded 5' primer and a J-beta primer mix. TCRdb re-derived calls from the 5' RACE reads in MiXCR, one entry per CDR3 protein. Of some 550,000 distinct CDR3 sequences in the sample, around half were seen once. Each sample used at least 6 million PBMCs. Total RNA was isolated from each sample in quantities of at least 5 micrograms. Germline CDR1 DFQATT, CDR2 SNEGSKA (reference sequence). The CDR3 covers 15 residues. V gave up 0 bases and J gave up 2 bases, with 11 bases separating them.

The gene calls are TRBV20-1 and TRBJ2-1; a weak D match, TRBD2 (5 bases). The source material was blood. This TCR was sampled from a man older than 75 in good health. The CDR3 loop is CSARDRRNPYNEQFF. Written as DNA, the CDR3 is TGCAGTGCTAGAGATCGGAGGAACCCCTACAATGAGCAGTTCTTC.